These 30 T cell receptor beta chains share one sample of origin, sequenced in a study of beta chain features in type 1 diabetes. Expressed TCRB transcripts were sequenced, since all the RNA that had been isolated was reverse transcribed. Sequencing used immunoSEQ multiplex PCR; TCRdb keeps in-frame clones, though not all of them. Among roughly 230,000 clones listed, more than 9% were seen once. Sequenced material: naive CD4+ T cells from blood. These receptors came from a woman aged 18-35 years in good health.

This clone was picked up a small number of times. The chain joins TRBV7-8 to TRBJ2-6; D remains unclear. The CDR3 is made up of 14 amino acids. V gave up 5 bases and J gave up 4 bases, with 9 bases separating them. Germline V gives CDR1 SGHVS, CDR2 FQNEAQ. The CDR3 region is CASSPLSGANVLTF. The CDR3 DNA is TGTGCCAGCAGCCCCCTGTCCGGGGCCAACGTCCTGACTTTC.

There are a few counts of this clone. The chain combines TRBV6-5 with TRBJ1-2; TRBD1 agrees at 7 bases. J lost 8 bases, V lost 6 bases, and 9 bases had no gene match. The germline V gene encodes CDR1 MNHEY and CDR2 SVGAGI. There are 13 residues in the CDR3. The CDR3 loop is CASRSQGWGGYTF. DNA for the CDR3: TGTGCCAGCAGATCACAGGGGTGGGGAGGCTACACCTTC.

The chain combines TRBV5-1 with TRBJ2-1; 9 bases are a match to TRBD2. There are 16 residues in the CDR3. Germline CDR1 reads SGHRS; CDR2 reads YFSETQ. With 4 bases clipped from V and 6 bases from J, the junction kept 11 bases outside the gene matches. The CDR3 protein is CASSMGLAGRGNEQFF. The CDR3 DNA follows: TGCGCCAGCAGCATGGGACTAGCCGGAAGGGGCAATGAGCAGTTCTTC.

The gene calls are TRBV27 and TRBJ1-5, with D perhaps matching TRBD1 (5 bases). Trimming took off 6 bases at V and 11 bases at J, with 17 bases between the two ends. CDR1 MNHEY and CDR2 SMNVEV come from the germline V gene (reference sequence). There are 13 residues in the CDR3. CDR3: CASSPTALGAQHF. In nucleotides, the CDR3 is TGTGCCAGCAGCCCGACAGCGCTAGGAGCCCAGCATTTT.

The chain joins TRBV5-1 to TRBJ2-1; 11 bases map to TRBD1. The CDR3 has 17 amino acids. The V gene's germline CDR1 is SGHRS and CDR2 YFSETQ. The trim removed 1 base at V and 8 bases at J, leaving 11 bases unmatched. CDR3 bases: TGCGCCAGCAGCTTGACCTTGGGGACAGGGGGGTTTGATGAGCAGTTCTTC. This encodes CASSLTLGTGGFDEQFF.

For the CDR3, the DNA is TGTGCCAGCAGTTACTCTTCTAGCGGGGGGGAAGATACGCAGTATTTT. Its protein is CASSYSSSGGEDTQYF. The chain is built from TRBV6-5 and TRBJ2-3; TRBD2 matches at 12 bases. CDR1 is MNHEY, CDR2 SVGAGI, per germline. J lost 5 bases, V lost 0 bases, and 3 bases had no gene match. The CDR3 consists of 16 residues.

The chain couples TRBV5-6 to TRBJ2-5; maybe TRBD1 (5 bases). The CDR3 has 14 amino acids. The V end was cut by 2 bases, the J end by 1 base, with 9 bases between. The germline CDR1 and CDR2 sequences are SGHDT and YYEEEE. The CDR3 DNA is TGTGCCAGCAGCTTACCGACAGCCCAAGAGACCCAGTACTTC. This sequence encodes CASSLPTAQETQYF. Using reference TRBV5-6 and TRBJ2-5 for the parts outside the CDR3, the full variable domain is DAGVTQSPTHLIKTRGQQVTLRCSPKSGHDTVSWYQQALGQGPQFIFQYYEEEERQRGNFPDRFSGHQFPNYSSELNVNALLLGDSALYLCASSLPTAQETQYFGPGTRLLVL.

This clone showed up many times. V usage is TRBV30 and J usage is TRBJ2-5, with a weak D call TRBD2 (6 bases). V lost 7 bases, J lost 2 bases, and 11 bases lay in between. The CDR3 length is 12 residues. CDR1 is GTSNPN, CDR2 SVGIG, per germline (reference sequence). The CDR3 DNA reads as TGTGCCTCGAGGAGGGCTCAAGAGACCCAGTACTTC. This sequence encodes CASRRAQETQYF.

The chain uses TRBV7-6 and TRBJ1-1, with 9 bases that match TRBD1. Germline V gene lookup returns CDR1 SGHVS and CDR2 FNYEAQ. J lost 4 bases, V lost 2 bases, and 5 bases had no gene match. This CDR3 spans 15 amino acids. The CDR3 nucleotides read TGTGCCAGCAGCTTAACACAGGGGGCCCGCACTGAAGCTTTCTTT. It specifies CASSLTQGARTEAFF.

As DNA, the CDR3 is TGTGCCAGCAGTTACAAGGGACAGGGCCAAGAGACCCAGTACTTC. Residues: CASSYKGQGQETQYF. The chain uses TRBV6-5 and TRBJ2-5; 9 bases are shared with TRBD1. The CDR3 is 15 residues long. In germline, CDR1 is MNHEY, CDR2 SVGAGI. V shed 2 bases, J shed 1 base, and the junction held 2 bases outside the gene matches.

The chain combines TRBV27 with TRBJ2-1, with TRBD1 identical over 10 bases. Per the germline V gene, CDR1 is MNHEY and CDR2 is SMNVEV (reference sequence). This CDR3 has 14 residues. V dropped 5 bases and J dropped 10; count of bases not matched to a gene: 8. Here the CDR3 DNA reads TGTGCCAGCAGTACGGGGACAGGGGCCTTAGAGCAGTTCTTC. Its translation: CASSTGTGALEQFF.

V usage is TRBV5-1 and J usage is TRBJ2-2; 10 bases agree with TRBD1. The CDR3 consists of 15 residues. CDR1 is SGHRS and CDR2 is YFSETQ in the germline V gene. With 4 bases clipped from V and 6 bases from J, the junction kept 6 bases outside the gene matches. The CDR3 DNA reads as TGCGCCAGCAGCCCGGGGACAGGGGTCTCCGGGGAGCTGTTTTTT. It translates to CASSPGTGVSGELFF.

The V gene is TRBV5-5, the J gene TRBJ2-1, with 12 nucleotides matching TRBD2. J gave up 2 bases and V 4 bases, and 7 bases lay outside the gene matches. This CDR3 is built from 17 residues. Germline CDR1 and CDR2: SGHKS and YYEKEE (reference sequence). The CDR3 loop reads CASSGGGLAGPYNEQFF. In DNA form, the CDR3 reads TGTGCCAGCAGCGGGGGAGGACTAGCGGGACCCTACAATGAGCAGTTCTTC.

This clone was counted a few times. The chain is built from TRBV7-9 and TRBJ1-1, with 10 bases matching TRBD1. The CDR3 is made up of 15 amino acids. Germline values: CDR1 SEHNR, CDR2 FQNEAQ (reference sequence). After removal of 5 bases from V and 7 bases from J, the junction contained 10 bases not matched to a gene. CDR3 nucleotides: TGTGCCAGCAGCCCGACCGGGACAGGGGTGGGTGAAGCTTTCTTT. Amino acids: CASSPTGTGVGEAFF.

This clone was observed a few times. The junction departs from germline at one end; a sequencing error may be responsible. The genes are TRBV4-1 and TRBJ2-1; 12 bases are a match to TRBD2. The germline gives CDR1 MGHRA, CDR2 YSYEKL. The CDR3 is 16 amino acids. In nucleotides, the CDR3 is TGTGCCAGCAGCCAACCTAGCGGGGGGGCCGGCAATGAGCAGTTCTTC. Translation gives CASSQPSGGAGNEQFF.

In this sample, this clone turned up a few times. V gene TRBV2 combines with J gene TRBJ1-5, with 9 bases fitting TRBD1. Germline V gene lookup returns CDR1 SNHLY and CDR2 FYNNEI. CDR3 length equals 16 residues. J lost 2 bases, V lost 4 bases, and 6 bases had no gene match. CDR3 region: CASSVWTGEGNQPQHF. The CDR3 nucleotides are TGTGCCAGCAGTGTGTGGACAGGGGAAGGCAATCAGCCCCAGCATTTT.

This clone showed up just a few times. The rearrangement uses TRBV28 and TRBJ2-7; TRBD1 is a possible D gene (6 bases). This CDR3 has 16 amino acids. Trimming took 7 bases from V and 6 from J, leaving 25 bases between them. CDR1 MDHEN and CDR2 SYDVKM come from the germline V gene. The CDR3 region has the DNA TGTGCCAGCACGACCACCACCGGGACATGGAACTCCGAGCAGTACTTC. Its translation: CASTTTTGTWNSEQYF.

This clone turned up a few times. This rearrangement joins TRBV4-1 to TRBJ1-2; tentatively, D is TRBD1 (6 bases). The CDR3 is 14 amino acids. The V and J ends lost 0 bases and 4 bases respectively, with 9 bases between them. Germline V CDR1 and CDR2: MGHRA, YSYEKL. The CDR3 DNA follows: TGCGCCAGCAGCCAAGACGACAGGATCTATGGCTACACCTTC. Amino acids: CASSQDDRIYGYTF.

This clone was seen a few times. The chain is built from TRBV30 and TRBJ1-5; 7 bases match TRBD1. CDR3 length: 13 amino acids. The germline V gene has CDR1 GTSNPN and CDR2 SVGIG (reference sequence). V shed 1 base and J 6 bases; nucleotides not matched to a gene: 3. As DNA, the CDR3 is TGTGCCTGGAGTGACAGGGGAGGTCAGCCCCAGCATTTT. Encoded protein: CAWSDRGGQPQHF.

CDR3 in DNA: TGTGCCTGGAGTGTCAAGCGGGTCTCCTACAATGAGCAGTTCTTC. Translated, it gives CAWSVKRVSYNEQFF. V and J are TRBV30 and TRBJ2-1; tentatively, D is TRBD2 (6 bases). The CDR3 length is 15 residues. Trimming shortened V by 0 bases and J by 0 bases, and 9 bases separated the two germline ends. Germline CDR1 is GTSNPN and CDR2 is SVGIG (reference sequence).

This clone was observed a handful of times. CDR3 sequence: CASGLTTSGSSYEQYF. The CDR3 DNA sequence: TGTGCTAGTGGGCTAACGACTAGCGGAAGCTCCTACGAGCAGTACTTC. This chain connects TRBV12-5 to TRBJ2-7; the match to TRBD2 covers 9 bases. Losses at the gene ends were 6 bases for V and 0 bases for J; bases not matched to a gene: 9. The V gene's germline CDR1 is LGHNT and CDR2 FRNRAP. This CDR3 spans 16 amino acids. The variable domain in full, with the rest retrieved from reference TRBV12-5 and TRBJ2-7, is DARVTQTPRHKVTEMGQEVTMRCQPILGHNTVFWYRQTMMQGLELLAYFRNRAPLDDSGMPKDRFSAEMPDATLATLKIQPSEPRDSAVYFCASGLTTSGSSYEQYFGPGTRLTVT.

This clone was recorded a few times. The chain recombines TRBV9 with TRBJ2-1, with 11 bases matching TRBD2. J lost 7 bases, V lost 3 bases, and 9 bases had no gene match. This CDR3 spans 16 amino acids. CDR1 is SGDLS, CDR2 YYNGEE, per germline. For the CDR3, the DNA is TGTGCCAGCAGCGCCAGACTAGCGGGGAGTTGGAATGAGCAGTTCTTC. As protein: CASSARLAGSWNEQFF.

J is TRBJ2-1 and V is TRBV6-5, with 9 positions matching TRBD2. In germline, CDR1 is MNHEY, CDR2 SVGAGI. The CDR3 totals 15 residues. V shed 6 bases and J 5 bases; nucleotides not matched to a gene: 8. CDR3 coding DNA: TGTGCCAGCAGCCTTACTAGCGGGTCCAACAATGAGCAGTTCTTC. This sequence encodes CASSLTSGSNNEQFF.

The chain is built from TRBV29-1 and TRBJ1-3; a weak D match, TRBD1 (6 bases). The CDR3 covers 13 residues. Deletions cut 7 bases from V and 2 bases from J, with 12 bases between. CDR1 SQVTM and CDR2 ANQGSEA come from the germline V gene. The DNA for the CDR3 is TGCAGCGCGAAGGACAGAACTGGAAACACCATATATTTT. Encoded protein: CSAKDRTGNTIYF.

This clone was seen more than once but under ten times. The V and J genes are TRBV19 and TRBJ2-7, with 8 bases matching TRBD2. The trim removed 10 bases at V and 6 bases at J, leaving 17 bases unmatched. Germline CDR1 LNHDA, CDR2 SQIVND (reference sequence). The CDR3 is 15 amino acids. DNA of the CDR3: TGTGCCACCGGCAGGCCAGCGGGAGTACCCGCCGAGCAGTACTTC. This translates into CATGRPAGVPAEQYF.

The V gene is TRBV5-1, the J gene TRBJ1-1; 9 bases align to TRBD1. V gave up 0 bases and J gave up 1 base; unmatched junction bases: 13. Looked up from germline, CDR1 is SGHRS and CDR2 is YFSETQ. This CDR3 is 19 amino acids long. CDR3 nucleotides: TGCGCCAGCAGCTTGGAGGGTCCCGGGACAGGGTATGCGAACACTGAAGCTTTCTTT. Protein product: CASSLEGPGTGYANTEAFF.

The V gene is TRBV5-4, the J gene TRBJ2-7, with 7 nucleotides matching TRBD1. The V and J ends lost 4 bases and 3 bases, in that order; junction bases with no gene match: 4. This CDR3 spans 13 amino acids. Germline CDR1 and CDR2: SGHNT and YYREEE (reference sequence). The CDR3 DNA follows: TGTGCCAGCAGCCCGGGACAGTTCTACGAGCAGTACTTC. Amino acids: CASSPGQFYEQYF.

This chain links TRBV28 with TRBJ1-1, with D perhaps matching TRBD1 (6 bases). This CDR3 is 15 amino acids long. Germline lookup yields CDR1 MDHEN and CDR2 SYDVKM. Deletions cut 3 bases from V and 0 bases from J, with 11 bases between. CDR3 in DNA: TGTGCCAGCAGTTTCCCCGGACAGTTGAACACTGAAGCTTTCTTT. The encoded protein is CASSFPGQLNTEAFF.

There are a few counts of this clone. The rearrangement uses TRBV5-5 and TRBJ2-7; D uncertain. Deletions cut 3 bases from V and 3 bases from J, with 13 bases between. The CDR3 contains 14 residues. Germline V gene data show CDR1 as SGHKS and CDR2 as YYEKEE (reference sequence). The CDR3: CASSSSSDNYEQYF. CDR3 bases: TGTGCCAGCAGCTCGTCCTCCGACAACTACGAGCAGTACTTC.

In its sample, this clone was seen a few times. CDR3 residues: CASSLNPPGQIDTEAFF. DNA of the CDR3: TGTGCCAGCAGCTTAAACCCTCCGGGACAGATAGACACTGAAGCTTTCTTT. The chain links TRBV7-3 to TRBJ1-1; the match to TRBD1 covers 7 bases. This CDR3 contains 17 residues. V dropped 1 base and J dropped 3; count of bases not matched to a gene: 11. Per the germline V gene, CDR1 is SGHTA and CDR2 is FQGTGA.